This is a list of T cell receptor beta chains from one sample in a study of blood T cell repertoires in COVID-19. The method was immunoSEQ multiplex PCR; TCRdb's version includes in-frame clones alone and lacks a portion of them. The sample has approximately 150,000 clones; around nine tenths are singletons. The material sequenced was peripheral blood. All receptors derive from a woman aged 45-65 years with active or convalescent COVID-19. Both conserved end residues are part of each CDR3. A D gene is named only where the DNA matches it firmly. Rows may omit the clone size; those that give it use once, few, many or a size class.

j_call d_call clone_size v_call cdr3_nt cdr3_aa
TRBJ1-4 - - TRBV28 TGTGCCAGCAGCAACAGAGCCCTAAATGAAAAACTGTTTTTT CASSNRALNEKLFF
TRBJ1-2 - - TRBV10-3 TGTGCCATCAGTTCAGACAGGATCTATGGCTACACCTTC CAISSDRIYGYTF
TRBJ1-3 - - TRBV9 TGTGCCAGCAGCGGGCCAGTCGCTGGAAACACCATATATTTT CASSGPVAGNTIYF
TRBJ1-5 - once TRBV12-3/TRBV12-4 TGTGCCAGCAGTTTCAATAGCAATCAGCCCCAGCATTTT CASSFNSNQPQHF
TRBJ2-7 TRBD2 - TRBV5-1 TGCGCCAGCAGCTTAGAATGGACTAGCGGCTACGAGCAGTACTTC CASSLEWTSGYEQYF
TRBJ2-1 TRBD2 - TRBV5-4 TGTGCCAGCAGCTTAAGCGGGGGCAATGAGCAGTTCTTC CASSLSGGNEQFF
TRBJ1-1 - - TRBV3-1/TRBV3-2 TGTGCCAGCAGCCAAGATGGGGGGGGCAGGGGAACGTTCTTT CASSQDGGGRGTFF
TRBJ1-1 - - TRBV27 TGTGCCAGCAGTTCCTATGGGGGCAAGGAGGACACTGAAGCTTTCTTT CASSSYGGKEDTEAFF
TRBJ1-1 - - TRBV29-1 TGCAGCGTTGAAGATCCCCAGGGTACTGAAGCTTTCTTT CSVEDPQGTEAFF
TRBJ1-5 - - TRBV6-6 - CASSFGQGAVPGHF
TRBJ2-5 - - TRBV28 TGTGCCAGCAGTTCCCCCGTGGGAGATGGGACCCAGTACTTC CASSSPVGDGTQYF
TRBJ2-7 TRBD2 - TRBV13 TGTGCCAGCAGCCCCATTCTAGCGGGAGTTGGGAGCGAGCAGTACTTC CASSPILAGVGSEQYF
TRBJ2-5 TRBD1 - TRBV6-5 TGTGCCAGCAGTTACCGGGGGACAGGGAGAGAGACCCAGTACTTC CASSYRGTGRETQYF
TRBJ2-2 - - TRBV7-9 TGTGCCAGCAGCTTACAAGAAACAGCAGCCGGGGAGCTGTTTTTT CASSLQETAAGELFF
TRBJ1-1 TRBD1 - TRBV25-1 TGTGCCAGCAGTGCACAGGGGATGGAAGCTTTCTTT CASSAQGMEAFF
TRBJ2-1 - once TRBV6-5 TGTGCCAGCAGTCATCCACCGAGCTCCTACAATGAGCAGTTCTTC CASSHPPSSYNEQFF
TRBJ1-2 TRBD1 - TRBV15 TGTGCCACCAGCAGAGGGGGGACAGGGGTAGACTACACCTTC CATSRGGTGVDYTF
TRBJ2-7 - - TRBV21-1 TGTGCCAGCAGCCTTCTCCCTCCGGGACAGGGGACTTCCTACGAGCAGTACTTC CASSLLPPGQGTSYEQYF
TRBJ1-1 TRBD1 - TRBV18 TGTGCCAGCTCGACAGGGAAGTCAGGAGCTTTCTTT CASSTGKSGAFF
TRBJ1-2 - - TRBV9 TGTGCCAGCAGCGTAGCTCTCGACTATGGCTACACCTTC CASSVALDYGYTF
TRBJ2-6 - - TRBV15 TGTGCCACCAGCCTAGACAGGTTCAATGGGGCCAACGTCCTGACTTTC CATSLDRFNGANVLTF
TRBJ2-1 TRBD2 - TRBV5-1 TGCGCCAGCAGCTTGGGACTAGCGGGGGGGAATGAGCAGTTCTTC CASSLGLAGGNEQFF
TRBJ2-2 - - TRBV9 TGTGCCAGCAGTGTCGGACAGTCCGGGGAGCTGTTTTTT CASSVGQSGELFF
TRBJ1-2 - - TRBV7-8 TGTGCCAGCAGCGATGACACTGGTAGGCATGGCTACACCTTC CASSDDTGRHGYTF
TRBJ1-4 TRBD1 few TRBV27 TGTGCCAGCAGTAGAATAACAGGGGGCTCGTCGGGAAAACTGTTTTTT CASSRITGGSSGKLFF
TRBJ2-7 TRBD2 - TRBV7-2 TGTGCCAGCAGCGATAGCGGGGGTTACGAGCAGTACTTC CASSDSGGYEQYF
TRBJ2-7 - - TRBV7-6 TGTGCCAGCAGCTTAGACACGGGAACCTACGAGCAGTACTTC CASSLDTGTYEQYF
TRBJ2-2 - - TRBV18 TGTGCCAGCTCCGAGAGACTACCCAACACCGGGGAGCTGTTTTTT CASSERLPNTGELFF
TRBJ1-2 - - TRBV6-2/TRBV6-3 TGTGCCAGCAGTTACTGGGACATTAACTATGGCTACACCTTC CASSYWDINYGYTF
TRBJ1-3 TRBD1 - TRBV28 TGTGCCAGCAGTCTGGACAGGCTCTCTGGAAACACCATATATTTT CASSLDRLSGNTIYF
TRBJ2-7 TRBD1 - TRBV7-8 TGTGCCAGCAGCCCACAGAGGACAGGGCGAATCAACGAGCAGTACTTC CASSPQRTGRINEQYF
TRBJ2-7 TRBD2 - TRBV7-2 TGTGCCAGCAGCCACCGGTTGACTAGCGGGGACTTCTACGAGCAGTACTTC CASSHRLTSGDFYEQYF
TRBJ2-1 - - TRBV4-3 TGCGCCAGCAGCCAAGATATTCTGAGACTAGCCTACAATGAGCAGTTCTTC CASSQDILRLAYNEQFF
TRBJ1-2 - - TRBV6-5 TGTGCCAGCAGTTATGGGGGGGGATATGGCTACACCTTC CASSYGGGYGYTF
TRBJ1-3 - - TRBV2 TGTGCCTCCAAAGGCCAGGGGCGGGGAAACACCATATATTTT CASKGQGRGNTIYF
TRBJ1-6 TRBD1 - TRBV7-6 TGTGCCAGCAGCTTAGTGGTACAGGGGAATTCACCCCTCCACTTT CASSLVVQGNSPLHF
TRBJ2-5 - once TRBV10-2 TGCGCCAGCAGTAAAAGGACTATTACGGAAGAGACCCAGTACTTC CASSKRTITEETQYF
TRBJ2-7 - - TRBV9 TGTGCCAGCAGCGTAGGACAGTCCTACGAGCAGTACTTC CASSVGQSYEQYF
TRBJ1-1 - - TRBV4-2 TGTGCCAGCAGCCAAGACGGCGGGGGGCGGGCGCGAGGGACTGAAGCTTTCTTT CASSQDGGGRARGTEAFF
TRBJ2-3 TRBD2 - TRBV24-1 TGTGCCACCAGTGTTAGCGGGAGCACAGATACGCAGTATTTT CATSVSGSTDTQYF
TRBJ2-1 TRBD1 - TRBV3-1/TRBV3-2 TGTGCCAGCAGCCCAGGGGACAGGGGGCTTAATGAGCAGTTCTTC CASSPGDRGLNEQFF
TRBJ1-1 TRBD1 - TRBV13 TGTGCCAGCAGCTCGACAGGGGAGGGCACTGAAGCTTTCTTT CASSSTGEGTEAFF
TRBJ1-1 - - TRBV10-3 TGTGCCATCAGCGTCCCAGCCCCCCTCCGCGGGAACACTGAAGCTTTCTTT CAISVPAPLRGNTEAFF
TRBJ2-7 TRBD1 - TRBV14 TGTGCCAGCAGCGCACGTACCGGGACAGTGGCCTCCTACGAGCAGTACTTC CASSARTGTVASYEQYF
TRBJ2-1 TRBD1 - TRBV6-5 TGTGCCAGCAGTTTCCCCGGGACAGGGTCCAATGAGCAGTTCTTC CASSFPGTGSNEQFF
TRBJ1-6 - - TRBV7-9 TGTGCCAGCAGCTTACTAGGAGCGATCTATAATTCACCCCTCCACTTT CASSLLGAIYNSPLHF
TRBJ1-1 TRBD1 - TRBV5-1 TGCGCCAGCAGCTATGGACAGGGTAGCACTGAAGCTTTCTTT CASSYGQGSTEAFF
TRBJ2-1 TRBD1 - TRBV6-5 TGTGCCAGCAGTTACTCACAGGGGACGTACAATGAGCAGTTCTTC CASSYSQGTYNEQFF